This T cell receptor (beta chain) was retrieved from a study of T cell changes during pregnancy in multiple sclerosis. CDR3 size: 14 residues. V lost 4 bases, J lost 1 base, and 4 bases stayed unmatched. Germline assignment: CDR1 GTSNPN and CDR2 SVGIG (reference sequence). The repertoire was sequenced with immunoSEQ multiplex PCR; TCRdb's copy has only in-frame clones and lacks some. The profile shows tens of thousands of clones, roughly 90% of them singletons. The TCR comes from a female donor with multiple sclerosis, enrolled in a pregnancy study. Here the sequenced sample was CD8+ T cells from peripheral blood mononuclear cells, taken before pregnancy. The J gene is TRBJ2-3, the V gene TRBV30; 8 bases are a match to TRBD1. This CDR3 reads CAWITGGGTDTQYF. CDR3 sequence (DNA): TGTGCCTGGATTACAGGGGGTGGCACAGATACGCAGTATTTT.